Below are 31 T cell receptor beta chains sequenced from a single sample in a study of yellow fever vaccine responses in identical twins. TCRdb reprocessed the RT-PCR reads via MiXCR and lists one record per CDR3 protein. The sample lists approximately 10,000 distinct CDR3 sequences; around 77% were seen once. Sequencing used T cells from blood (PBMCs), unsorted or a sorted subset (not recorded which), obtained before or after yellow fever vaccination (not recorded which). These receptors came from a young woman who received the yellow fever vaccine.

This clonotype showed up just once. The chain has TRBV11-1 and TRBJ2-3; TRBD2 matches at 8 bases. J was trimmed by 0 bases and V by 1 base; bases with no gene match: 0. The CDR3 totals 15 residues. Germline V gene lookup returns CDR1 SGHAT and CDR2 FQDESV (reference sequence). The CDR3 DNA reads TGTGCCAGCAGCTTAGTAGCGGGGAGCACAGATACGCAGTATTTT. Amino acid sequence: CASSLVAGSTDTQYF.

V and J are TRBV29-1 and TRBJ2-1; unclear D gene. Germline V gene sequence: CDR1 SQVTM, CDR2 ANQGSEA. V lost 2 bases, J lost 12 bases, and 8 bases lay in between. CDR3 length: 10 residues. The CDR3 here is CSVEQVWQFF. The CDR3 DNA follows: TGCAGCGTTGAACAGGTCTGGCAGTTCTTC.

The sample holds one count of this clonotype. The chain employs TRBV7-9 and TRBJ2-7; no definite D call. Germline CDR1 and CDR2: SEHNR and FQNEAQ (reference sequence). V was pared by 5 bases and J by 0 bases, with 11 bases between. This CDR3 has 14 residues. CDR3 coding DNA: TGTGCCAGCAGCGATGGGCGGAACTCCTACGAGCAGTACTTC. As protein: CASSDGRNSYEQYF.

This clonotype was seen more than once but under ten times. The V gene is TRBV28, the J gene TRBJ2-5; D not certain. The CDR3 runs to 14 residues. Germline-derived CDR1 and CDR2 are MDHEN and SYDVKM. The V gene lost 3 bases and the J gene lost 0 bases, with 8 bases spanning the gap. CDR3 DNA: TGTGCCAGCAGTTTGGGCAGTTACCAAGAGACCCAGTACTTC. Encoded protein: CASSLGSYQETQYF. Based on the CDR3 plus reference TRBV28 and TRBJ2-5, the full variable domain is DVKVTQSSRYLVKRTGEKVFLECVQDMDHENMFWYRQDPGLGLRLIYFSYDVKMKEKGDIPEGYSVSREKKERFSLILESASTNQTSMYLCASSLGSYQETQYFGPGTRLLVL.

The CDR3 loop reads CSVELSSDAQYEQYF. The CDR3 coding sequence is TGCAGCGTTGAGCTTTCTAGTGACGCCCAATACGAGCAGTACTTC. The chain employs TRBV29-1 and TRBJ2-7; no clear D. The CDR3 contains 15 residues. Germline assignment: CDR1 SQVTM and CDR2 ANQGSEA. Trimming stripped 3 bases from V and 4 bases from J, with 19 bases between.

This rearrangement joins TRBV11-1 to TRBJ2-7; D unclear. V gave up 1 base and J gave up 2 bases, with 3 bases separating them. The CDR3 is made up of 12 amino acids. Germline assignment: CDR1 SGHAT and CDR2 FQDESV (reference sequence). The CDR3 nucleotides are TGTGCCAGCAGCTTAGTTCCCTACGAGCAGTACGTC. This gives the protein CASSLVPYEQYV.

In nucleotides, the CDR3 is TGTGCCACCAGGCCGGGACAGGGCGAAGTAGAGGCGGAGACCCAGTACTTC. As protein: CATRPGQGEVEAETQYF. The rearrangement uses TRBV15 and TRBJ2-5, with 9 bases that match TRBD1. Germline values: CDR1 LNHNV, CDR2 YYDKDF (reference sequence). CDR3 length: 17 residues. V lost 6 bases and J lost 5; bases outside the gene matches: 16.

CDR3 sequence reads: CASSLAGPLYEQYF. CDR3 DNA sequence: TGCGCCAGCAGTCTCGCGGGGCCCTTATACGAGCAGTACTTC. V and J are TRBV5-1 and TRBJ2-7; D may be TRBD2 (6 bases). The V end was cut by 5 bases, the J end by 4 bases, with 16 bases between. Germline V gene data show CDR1 as SGHRS and CDR2 as YFSETQ. CDR3 length: 14 residues.

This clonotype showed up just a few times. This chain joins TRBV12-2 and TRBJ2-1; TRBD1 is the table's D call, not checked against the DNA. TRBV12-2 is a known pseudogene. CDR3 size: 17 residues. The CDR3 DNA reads TGTGCAAGTCGCTTACGGATCCGGGGGACAGGGAGGAATGAGCAGTTCTTC. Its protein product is CASRLRIRGTGRNEQFF.

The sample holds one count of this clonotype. The CDR3 here is CSARGATYEQYV. DNA for the CDR3: TGCAGTGCTAGAGGGGCTACTTACGAGCAGTACGTC. The chain carries TRBV20-1 and TRBJ2-7; no firm D call. CDR3 size: 12 residues. V was trimmed by 1 base and J by 4 bases, leaving 8 bases between them. Per germline, CDR1 DFQATT and CDR2 SNEGSKA (reference sequence).

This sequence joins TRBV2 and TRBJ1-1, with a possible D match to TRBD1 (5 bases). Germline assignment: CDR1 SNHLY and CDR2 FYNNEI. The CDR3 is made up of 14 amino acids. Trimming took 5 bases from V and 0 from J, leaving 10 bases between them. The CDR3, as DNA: TGTGCCAGCAGTCCTTTGGGGGTGAACACTGAAGCTTTCTTT. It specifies CASSPLGVNTEAFF.

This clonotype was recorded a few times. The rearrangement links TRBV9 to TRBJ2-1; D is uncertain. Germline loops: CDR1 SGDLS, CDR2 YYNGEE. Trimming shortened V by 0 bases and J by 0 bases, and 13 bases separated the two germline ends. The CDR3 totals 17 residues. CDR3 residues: CASSVEYTESSYNEQFF. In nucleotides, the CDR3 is TGTGCCAGCAGCGTAGAATACACTGAGAGCTCCTACAATGAGCAGTTCTTC.

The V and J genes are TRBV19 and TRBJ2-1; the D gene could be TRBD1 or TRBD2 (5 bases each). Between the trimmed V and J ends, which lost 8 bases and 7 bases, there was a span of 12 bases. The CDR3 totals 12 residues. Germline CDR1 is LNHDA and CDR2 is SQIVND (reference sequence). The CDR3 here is CASSGTANEQFF. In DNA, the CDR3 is TGTGCCAGTTCAGGGACGGCTAATGAGCAGTTCTTC.

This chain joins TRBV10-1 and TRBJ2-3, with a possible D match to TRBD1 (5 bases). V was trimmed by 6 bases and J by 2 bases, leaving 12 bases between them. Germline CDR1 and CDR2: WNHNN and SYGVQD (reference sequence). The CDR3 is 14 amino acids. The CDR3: CASSRDKLTDTQYF. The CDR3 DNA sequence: TGCGCCAGCAGCAGGGATAAACTCACAGATACGCAGTATTTT.

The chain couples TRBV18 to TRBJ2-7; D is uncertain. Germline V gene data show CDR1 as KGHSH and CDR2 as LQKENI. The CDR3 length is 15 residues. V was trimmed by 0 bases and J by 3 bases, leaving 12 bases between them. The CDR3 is CASSPPYGIHYEQYF. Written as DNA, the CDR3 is TGTGCCAGCTCACCACCGTACGGAATTCACTACGAGCAGTACTTC.

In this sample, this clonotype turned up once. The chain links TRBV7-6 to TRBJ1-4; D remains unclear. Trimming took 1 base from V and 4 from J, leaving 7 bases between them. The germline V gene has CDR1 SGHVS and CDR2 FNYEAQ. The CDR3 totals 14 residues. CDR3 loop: CASSLEADNEKLFF. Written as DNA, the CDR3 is TGTGCCAGCAGCTTAGAGGCAGATAATGAAAAACTGTTTTTT.

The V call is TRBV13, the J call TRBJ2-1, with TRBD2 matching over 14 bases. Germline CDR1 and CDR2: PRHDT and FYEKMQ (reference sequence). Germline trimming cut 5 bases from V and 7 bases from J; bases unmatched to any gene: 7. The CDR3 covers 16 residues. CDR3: CASSPTGTSGGNEQFF. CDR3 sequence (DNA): TGTGCCAGCAGCCCGACCGGGACTAGCGGGGGAAATGAGCAGTTCTTC.

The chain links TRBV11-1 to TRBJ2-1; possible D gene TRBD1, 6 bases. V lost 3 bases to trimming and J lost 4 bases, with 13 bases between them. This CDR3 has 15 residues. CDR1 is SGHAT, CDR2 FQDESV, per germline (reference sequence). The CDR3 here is CASSFPTGRYNEQFF. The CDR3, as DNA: TGTGCCAGCAGCTTCCCGACAGGCAGATACAATGAGCAGTTCTTC.

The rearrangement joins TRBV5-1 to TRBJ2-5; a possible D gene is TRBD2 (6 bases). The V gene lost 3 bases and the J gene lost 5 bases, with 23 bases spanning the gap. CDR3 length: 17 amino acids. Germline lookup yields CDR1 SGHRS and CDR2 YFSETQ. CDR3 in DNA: TGCGCCAGCAGCTCGGTCGGGGGACGGAGCCGTCCCGAGACCCAGTACTTC. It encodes CASSSVGGRSRPETQYF.

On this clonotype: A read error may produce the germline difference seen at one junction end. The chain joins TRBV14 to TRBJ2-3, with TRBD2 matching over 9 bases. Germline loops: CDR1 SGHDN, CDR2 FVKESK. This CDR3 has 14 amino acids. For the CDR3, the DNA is TGCGCCAGCAGCGAAGCGGGAGGAACAGATACGCAGTATTTT. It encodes CASSEAGGTDTQYF.

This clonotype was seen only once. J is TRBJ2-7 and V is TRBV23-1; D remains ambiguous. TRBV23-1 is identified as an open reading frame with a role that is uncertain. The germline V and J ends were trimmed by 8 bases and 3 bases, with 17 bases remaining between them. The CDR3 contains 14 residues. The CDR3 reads CASRGPTDLYEQYV. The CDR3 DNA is TGCGCCAGCCGTGGCCCCACCGACCTCTACGAGCAGTACGTC.

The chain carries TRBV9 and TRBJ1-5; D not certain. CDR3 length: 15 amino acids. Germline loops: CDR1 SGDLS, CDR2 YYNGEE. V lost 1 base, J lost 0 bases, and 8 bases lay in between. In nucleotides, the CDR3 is TGTGCCAGCAGCGTAACCGGGAATAGCAATCAGCCCCAGCATTTT. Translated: CASSVTGNSNQPQHF.

The CDR3 sequence: CRTGGSYNEQFF. The CDR3 DNA reads as TGCAGAACAGGGGGCTCCTACAATGAGCAGTTCTTC. The chain uses TRBV20-1 and TRBJ2-1, with 8 nucleotides matching TRBD1. Germline V gene lookup returns CDR1 DFQATT and CDR2 SNEGSKA (reference sequence). The length of the CDR3 is 12 residues.

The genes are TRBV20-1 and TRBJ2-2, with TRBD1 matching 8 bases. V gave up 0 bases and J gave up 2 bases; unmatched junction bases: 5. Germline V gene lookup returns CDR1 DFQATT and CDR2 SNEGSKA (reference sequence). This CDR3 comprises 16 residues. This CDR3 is CSARDPDRVNTGELFF. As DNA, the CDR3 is TGCAGTGCTAGAGACCCGGACAGGGTTAACACCGGGGAGCTGTTTTTT.

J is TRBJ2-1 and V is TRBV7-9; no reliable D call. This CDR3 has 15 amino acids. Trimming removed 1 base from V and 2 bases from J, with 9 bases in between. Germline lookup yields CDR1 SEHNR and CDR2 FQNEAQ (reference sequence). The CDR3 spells CASSLDATPYNEQFF. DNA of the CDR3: TGTGCCAGCAGCTTAGATGCGACACCCTACAATGAGCAGTTCTTC.

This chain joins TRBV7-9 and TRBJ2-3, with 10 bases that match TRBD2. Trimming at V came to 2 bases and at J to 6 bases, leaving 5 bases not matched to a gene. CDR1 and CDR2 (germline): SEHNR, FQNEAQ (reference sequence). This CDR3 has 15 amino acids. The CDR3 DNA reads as TGTGCCAGCAGCTTACAGGCTAGCGGGGGTGATACGCAGTATTTT. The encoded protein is CASSLQASGGDTQYF.

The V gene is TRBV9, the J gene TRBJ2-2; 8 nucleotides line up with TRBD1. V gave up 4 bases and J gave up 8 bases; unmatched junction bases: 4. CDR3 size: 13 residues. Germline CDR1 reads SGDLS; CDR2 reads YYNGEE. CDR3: CASSKTGEGELFF. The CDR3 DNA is TGTGCCAGCAGCAAGACAGGGGAAGGGGAGCTGTTTTTT.

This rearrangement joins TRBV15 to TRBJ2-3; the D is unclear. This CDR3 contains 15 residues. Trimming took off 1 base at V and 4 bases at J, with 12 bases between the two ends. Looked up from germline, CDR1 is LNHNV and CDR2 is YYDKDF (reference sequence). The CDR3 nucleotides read TGTGCCACCAGCAGAGCCTCTAGTGGTCCAGATACGCAGTATTTT. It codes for CATSRASSGPDTQYF.

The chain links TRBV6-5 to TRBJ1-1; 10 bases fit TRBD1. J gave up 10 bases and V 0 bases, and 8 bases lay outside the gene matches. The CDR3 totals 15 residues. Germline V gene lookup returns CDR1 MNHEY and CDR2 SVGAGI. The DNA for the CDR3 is TGTGCCAGCAGTTACTCAACGACAGGGGGCTCGGGAGCTTTCTTT. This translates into CASSYSTTGGSGAFF.

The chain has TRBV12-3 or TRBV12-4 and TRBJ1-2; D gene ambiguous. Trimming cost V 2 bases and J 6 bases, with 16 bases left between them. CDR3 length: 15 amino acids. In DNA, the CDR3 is TGTGCCAGCAGTTTAAGGCAGTTCGACATAAATGGCTACACCTTC. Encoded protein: CASSLRQFDINGYTF.

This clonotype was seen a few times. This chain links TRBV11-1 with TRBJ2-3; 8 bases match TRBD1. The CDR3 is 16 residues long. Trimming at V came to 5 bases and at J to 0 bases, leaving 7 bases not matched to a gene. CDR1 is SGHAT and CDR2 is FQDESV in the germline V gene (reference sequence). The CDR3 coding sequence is TGTGCCAGCAGCCCCCGGACAGGGCCTAGCACAGATACGCAGTATTTT. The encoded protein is CASSPRTGPSTDTQYF. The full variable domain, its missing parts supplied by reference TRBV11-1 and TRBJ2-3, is EAEVAQSPRYKITEKSQAVAFWCDPISGHATLYWYRQILGQGPELLVQFQDESVVDDSQLPKDRFSAERLKGVDSTLKIQPAELGDSAMYLCASSPRTGPSTDTQYFGPGTRLTVL.